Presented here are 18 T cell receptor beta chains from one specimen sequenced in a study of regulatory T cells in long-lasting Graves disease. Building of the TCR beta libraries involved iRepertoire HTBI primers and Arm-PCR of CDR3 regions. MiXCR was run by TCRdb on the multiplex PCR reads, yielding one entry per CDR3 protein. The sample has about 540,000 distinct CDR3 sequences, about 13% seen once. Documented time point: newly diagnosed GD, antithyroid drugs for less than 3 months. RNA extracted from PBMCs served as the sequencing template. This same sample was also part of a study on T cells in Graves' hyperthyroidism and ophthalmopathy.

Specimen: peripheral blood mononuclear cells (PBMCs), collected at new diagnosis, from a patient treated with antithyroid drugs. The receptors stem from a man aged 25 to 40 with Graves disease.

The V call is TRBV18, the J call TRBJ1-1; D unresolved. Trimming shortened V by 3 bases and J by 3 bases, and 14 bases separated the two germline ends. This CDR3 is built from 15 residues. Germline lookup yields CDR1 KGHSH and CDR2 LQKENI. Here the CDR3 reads CASSPRTLSDTEAFF. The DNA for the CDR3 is TGTGCCAGCTCACCCCGGACCCTTTCGGACACTGAAGCTTTCTTT.

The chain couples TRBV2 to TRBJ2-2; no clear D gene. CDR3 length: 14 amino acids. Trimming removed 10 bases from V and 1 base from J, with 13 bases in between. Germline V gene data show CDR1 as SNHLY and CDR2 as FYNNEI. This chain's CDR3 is CAIRAPRNTGELFF. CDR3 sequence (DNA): TGTGCCATCCGCGCCCCCCGGAACACCGGGGAGCTGTTTTTT.

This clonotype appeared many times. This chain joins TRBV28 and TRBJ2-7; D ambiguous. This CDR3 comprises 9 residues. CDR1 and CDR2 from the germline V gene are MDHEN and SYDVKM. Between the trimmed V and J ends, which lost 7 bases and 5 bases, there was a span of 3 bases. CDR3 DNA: TGTGCCAGCAAGGACGAGCAGTACTTC. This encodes CASKDEQYF.

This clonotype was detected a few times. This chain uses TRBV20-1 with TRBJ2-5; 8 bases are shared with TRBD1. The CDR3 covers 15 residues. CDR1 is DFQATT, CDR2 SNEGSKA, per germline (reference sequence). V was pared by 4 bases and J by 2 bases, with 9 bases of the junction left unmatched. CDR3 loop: CSANLFRGPQETQYF. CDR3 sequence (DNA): TGCAGTGCTAACCTGTTCAGGGGGCCTCAAGAGACCCAGTACTTC.

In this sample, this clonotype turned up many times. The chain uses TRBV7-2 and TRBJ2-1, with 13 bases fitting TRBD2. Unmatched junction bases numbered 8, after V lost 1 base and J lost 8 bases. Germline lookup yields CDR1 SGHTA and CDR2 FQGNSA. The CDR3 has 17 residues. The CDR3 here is CASSLGARLAGGHEQFF. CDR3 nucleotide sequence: TGTGCCAGCAGCTTAGGAGCTCGACTAGCGGGAGGCCATGAGCAGTTCTTC.

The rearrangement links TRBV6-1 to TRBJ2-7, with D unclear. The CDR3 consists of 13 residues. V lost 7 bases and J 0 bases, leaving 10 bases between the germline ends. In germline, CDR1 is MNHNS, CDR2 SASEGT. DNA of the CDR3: TGTGCCAGCACCGGCGGAAGCTCCTACGAGCAGTACTTC. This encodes CASTGGSSYEQYF.

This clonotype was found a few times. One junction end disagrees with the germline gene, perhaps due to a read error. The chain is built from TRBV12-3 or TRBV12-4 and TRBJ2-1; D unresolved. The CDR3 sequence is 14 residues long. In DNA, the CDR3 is TGTGCCAGCAGTCCCTCAGTTCAGTCCAATAAGCAGTTCTTC. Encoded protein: CASSPSVQSNKQFF.

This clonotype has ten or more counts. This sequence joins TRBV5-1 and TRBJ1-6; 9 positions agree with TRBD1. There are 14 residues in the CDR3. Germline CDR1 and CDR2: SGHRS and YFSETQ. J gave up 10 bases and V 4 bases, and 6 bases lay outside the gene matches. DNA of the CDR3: TGCGCCAGCAGCCGGGACAGGGAGTACTCACCCCTCCACTTT. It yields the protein CASSRDREYSPLHF. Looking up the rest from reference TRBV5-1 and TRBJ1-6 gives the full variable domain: KAGVTQTPRYLIKTRGQQVTLSCSPISGHRSVSWYQQTPGQGLQFLFEYFSETQRNKGNFPGRFSGRQFSNSRSEMNVSTLELGDSALYLCASSRDREYSPLHFGNGTRLTVT.

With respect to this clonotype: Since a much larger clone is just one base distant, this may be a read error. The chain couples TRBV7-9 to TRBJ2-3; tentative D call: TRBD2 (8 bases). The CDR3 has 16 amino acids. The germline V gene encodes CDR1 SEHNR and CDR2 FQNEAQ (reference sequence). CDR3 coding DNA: TGTGTCAGCAGCTTAGCGGGACAGACGACCACAGATACGCAGTATTTT. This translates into CVSSLAGQTTTDTQYF.

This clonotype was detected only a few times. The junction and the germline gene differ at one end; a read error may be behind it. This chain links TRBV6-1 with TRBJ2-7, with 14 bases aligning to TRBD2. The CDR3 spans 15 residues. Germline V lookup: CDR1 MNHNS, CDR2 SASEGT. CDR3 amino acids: CTSSSGLAGGYEQYF. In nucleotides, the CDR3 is TGTACCAGCAGCTCCGGACTAGCGGGAGGCTACGAGCAGTACTTC.

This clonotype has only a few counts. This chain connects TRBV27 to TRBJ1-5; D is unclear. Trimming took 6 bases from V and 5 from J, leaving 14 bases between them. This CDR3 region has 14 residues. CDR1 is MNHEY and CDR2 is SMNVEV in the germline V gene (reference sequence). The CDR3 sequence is CASSPRPDYQPQHF. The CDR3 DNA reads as TGTGCCAGCAGCCCTAGACCGGATTATCAGCCCCAGCATTTT.

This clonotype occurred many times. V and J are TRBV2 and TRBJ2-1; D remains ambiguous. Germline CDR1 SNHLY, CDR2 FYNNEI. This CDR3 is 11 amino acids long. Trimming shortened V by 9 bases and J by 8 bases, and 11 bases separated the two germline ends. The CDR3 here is CASTVLDEQFF. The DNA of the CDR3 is TGTGCCAGTACCGTGTTGGATGAGCAGTTCTTC.

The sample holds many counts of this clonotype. The CDR3 region is CASSFKQRQETQYF. The CDR3 DNA reads TGTGCCAGCAGCTTCAAACAGAGACAAGAGACCCAGTACTTC. The V call is TRBV11-2, the J call TRBJ2-5, with no clear D. Trimming took 3 bases from V and 2 from J, leaving 10 bases between them. The CDR3 consists of 14 residues. Germline V gives CDR1 SGHAT, CDR2 FQNNGV. The variable domain in full, with the rest retrieved from reference TRBV11-2 and TRBJ2-5, is EAGVAQSPRYKIIEKRQSVAFWCNPISGHATLYWYQQILGQGPKLLIQFQNNGVVDDSQLPKDRFSAERLKGVDSTLKIQPAKLEDSAVYLCASSFKQRQETQYFGPGTRLLVL.

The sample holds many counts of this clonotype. The DNA of the CDR3 is TGCGCCAGCAGCTTGGGCCCTAGCGGGAGCCCCTACGAGCAGTACTTC. Residues: CASSLGPSGSPYEQYF. The chain is built from TRBV5-1 and TRBJ2-7; 10 bases are a match to TRBD2. V lost 0 bases to trimming and J lost 2 bases; unmatched junction nucleotides: 5. Germline V lookup: CDR1 SGHRS, CDR2 YFSETQ. This CDR3 comprises 16 residues.

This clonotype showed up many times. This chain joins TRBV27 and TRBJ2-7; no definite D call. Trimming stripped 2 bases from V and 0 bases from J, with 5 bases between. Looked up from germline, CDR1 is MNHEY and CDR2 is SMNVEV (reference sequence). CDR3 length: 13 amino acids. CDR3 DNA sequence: TGTGCCAGCAGTTTAGAATACTCCTACGAGCAGTACTTC. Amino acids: CASSLEYSYEQYF.

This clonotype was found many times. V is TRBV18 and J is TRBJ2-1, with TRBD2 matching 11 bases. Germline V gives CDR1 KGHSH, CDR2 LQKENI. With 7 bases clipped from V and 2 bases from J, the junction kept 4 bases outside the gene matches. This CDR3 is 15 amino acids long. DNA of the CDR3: TGTGCCAGCTTAGCGGGAGGGAGTGCCTACAATGAGCAGTTCTTC. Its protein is CASLAGGSAYNEQFF.

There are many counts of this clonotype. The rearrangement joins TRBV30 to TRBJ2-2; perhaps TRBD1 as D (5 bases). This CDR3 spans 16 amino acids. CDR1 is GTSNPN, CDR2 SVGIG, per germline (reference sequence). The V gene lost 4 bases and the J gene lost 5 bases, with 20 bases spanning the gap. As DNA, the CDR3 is TGTGCCTGGAATGTCCCCTTGACAGATCCGACCGGGGAGCTGTTTTTT. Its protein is CAWNVPLTDPTGELFF.

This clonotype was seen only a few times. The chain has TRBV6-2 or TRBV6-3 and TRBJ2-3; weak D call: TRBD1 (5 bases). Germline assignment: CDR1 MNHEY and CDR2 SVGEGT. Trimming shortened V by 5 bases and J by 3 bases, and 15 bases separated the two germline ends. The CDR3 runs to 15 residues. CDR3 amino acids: CASSEPGRVTDTQYF. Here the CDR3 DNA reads TGTGCCAGCAGTGAACCGGGCAGGGTTACAGATACGCAGTATTTT.